What follows are 18 T cell receptor beta chains derived from one specimen sequenced in a study of CD8 T cells in ankylosing spondylitis. TCRdb reprocessed the 5' RACE reads with MiXCR, giving one entry per CDR3 protein. This sample yields some 40,000 distinct CDR3 sequences, of which about 9.4% are seen a single time; more than 15% belongs to the top ten. What was sequenced was blood, either unsorted or a sorted T cell fraction (not recorded which). The receptor source for this set is a male donor with ankylosing spondylitis or in good health (not recorded which).

The chain joins TRBV20-1 to TRBJ2-1; 7 nucleotides align to TRBD2. Trimming cost V 0 bases and J 6 bases; bases outside gene matches: 11. From germline, CDR1 is DFQATT and CDR2 SNEGSKA (reference sequence). This CDR3 is built from 16 residues. CDR3 bases: TGCAGTGCTAGAGACCTACTAGCGCCACCGACCAATGAGCAGTTCTTC. It codes for CSARDLLAPPTNEQFF.

V and J are TRBV18 and TRBJ2-6; TRBD1 matches 7 bases. Per the germline V gene, CDR1 is KGHSH and CDR2 is LQKENI. The CDR3 is 16 amino acids. V was pared by 5 bases and J by 2 bases, with 6 bases of the junction left unmatched. The CDR3 bases are TGTGCCAGCTCAACGGGACAGACCACTGGGGCCAACGTCCTGACTTTC. This sequence encodes CASSTGQTTGANVLTF.

This clonotype was seen a handful of times. V usage is TRBV15 and J usage is TRBJ2-3, with D uncertain. The germline V gene has CDR1 LNHNV and CDR2 YYDKDF (reference sequence). V was pared by 0 bases and J by 1 base, with 8 bases between. This CDR3 region has 15 residues. CDR3 amino acids: CATSREGLGTDTQYF. DNA of the CDR3: TGTGCCACCAGCAGAGAAGGGTTGGGCACAGATACGCAGTATTTT.

This clonotype appeared many times. This chain joins TRBV20-1 and TRBJ2-1, with 14 bases that match TRBD2. CDR1 DFQATT and CDR2 SNEGSKA come from the germline V gene (reference sequence). The CDR3 is made up of 14 amino acids. V dropped 6 bases and J dropped 9; count of bases not matched to a gene: 7. DNA of the CDR3: TGCAGTGCAAGACTAGCGGGAGGGCCAATTGAGCAGTTCTTC. Encoded protein: CSARLAGGPIEQFF.

The table lists this clonotype with many counts. The chain carries TRBV9 and TRBJ2-2, with D possibly TRBD2 on 6 matching bases. The length of the CDR3 is 15 residues. V was cut by 9 bases and J by 0 bases, with 15 bases left in between. Germline V gene lookup returns CDR1 SGDLS and CDR2 YYNGEE. This CDR3 is CANMGGNANTGELFF. DNA of the CDR3: TGTGCCAACATGGGGGGAAACGCGAACACCGGGGAGCTGTTTTTT.

The table lists this clonotype with many counts. The conserved phenylalanine or tryptophan is not found at the CDR3 terminus, so this likely reflects a read error. The CDR3 loop is CASSPTSGSSDEQYL. As DNA, the CDR3 is TGTGCCAGCAGCCCTACTAGCGGGAGTAGCGACGAGCAGTACTTG. The chain recombines TRBV4-2 with TRBJ2-7; 11 bases are a match to TRBD2. J lost 5 bases, V lost 4 bases, and 7 bases had no gene match. Looked up from germline, CDR1 is LGHNA and CDR2 is YNFKEQ. The CDR3 spans 15 residues.

This clonotype was recorded at least ten times. The rearrangement joins TRBV12-3 or TRBV12-4 to TRBJ1-5; tentative D call: TRBD1 (6 bases). The CDR3 totals 14 residues. V lost 2 bases to trimming and J lost 7 bases, with 12 bases between them. This chain's CDR3 is CASSLKAGAQPQHF. The CDR3 DNA is TGTGCCAGCAGTTTAAAGGCAGGGGCCCAGCCCCAGCATTTT.

This clonotype has a count of ten or more. V is TRBV29-1 and J is TRBJ2-7; 7 nucleotides line up with TRBD1. V lost 6 bases and J lost 1; bases outside the gene matches: 9. Germline CDR1 is SQVTM and CDR2 is ANQGSEA. The CDR3 has 14 amino acids. The CDR3 sequence: CSVFTGTVSYEQYF. In nucleotides, the CDR3 is TGCAGCGTATTCACCGGGACAGTGTCCTACGAGCAGTACTTC.

This clonotype was detected ten times or more. V and J are TRBV24-1 and TRBJ2-1, with a tentative D call TRBD2 (6 bases). There are 18 residues in the CDR3. The V and J ends lost 0 bases and 4 bases respectively, with 18 bases between them. Per germline, CDR1 KGHDR and CDR2 SFDVKD. The CDR3 loop reads CATSDLPRTRGAYNEQFF. The CDR3 bases are TGTGCCACCAGTGATTTGCCTCGGACCCGCGGGGCTTACAATGAGCAGTTCTTC.

This clonotype was detected ten times or more. The chain has TRBV6-1 and TRBJ2-5; maybe TRBD2 (5 bases). Germline values: CDR1 MNHNS, CDR2 SASEGT. Trimming left V 6 bases short and J 2 bases short, with 13 bases between. This CDR3 has 14 amino acids. CDR3 protein: CASRDGIGQETQYF. CDR3 nucleotide sequence: TGTGCCAGCAGGGACGGGATCGGGCAAGAGACCCAGTACTTC.

This clonotype was counted many times. The chain links TRBV6-5 to TRBJ1-1; unclear D gene. There are 13 residues in the CDR3. With 3 bases removed from V and 10 bases from J, the gap between germline ends came to 15 bases. Germline CDR1 is MNHEY and CDR2 is SVGAGI. CDR3 in amino acids: CASSYREGGRAFF. CDR3 nucleotides: TGTGCCAGCAGTTATCGGGAGGGAGGGAGAGCTTTCTTT.

There are many counts of this clonotype. The chain carries TRBV7-2 and TRBJ1-5; D not resolved. Trimming removed 5 bases at V and 6 bases at J, with 8 bases between. The CDR3 extends over 12 amino acids. Per the germline V gene, CDR1 is SGHTA and CDR2 is FQGNSA. Here the CDR3 DNA reads TGTGCCAGCAGCCCCACCTTTCAGCCCCAGCATTTT. Amino acid sequence: CASSPTFQPQHF.

This clonotype has ten or more counts. The chain joins TRBV4-2 to TRBJ2-1, with 7 positions matching TRBD2. CDR1 and CDR2 from the germline V gene are LGHNA and YNFKEQ. The CDR3 is made up of 15 amino acids. Trimming cost V 5 bases and J 0 bases; bases outside gene matches: 4. The CDR3, as DNA: TGTGCCAGCAGCACACGGACTAGCTCCTACAATGAGCAGTTCTTC. As protein: CASSTRTSSYNEQFF.

The chain is built from TRBV5-1 and TRBJ2-3; 11 nucleotides agree with TRBD2. Trimming removed 4 bases from V and 0 bases from J; junction bases left unmatched: 7. There are 17 residues in the CDR3. The germline V gene encodes CDR1 SGHRS and CDR2 YFSETQ. The CDR3: CASSATSGTWSTDTQYF. CDR3 bases: TGCGCCAGCAGCGCGACTAGCGGGACCTGGAGCACAGATACGCAGTATTTT.

This clonotype showed up many times. The CDR3 is CASSLRRGTISYEQYF. DNA of the CDR3: TGTGCCAGCAGCCTCAGGAGGGGTACAATCTCCTACGAGCAGTACTTC. This chain joins TRBV12-3 or TRBV12-4 and TRBJ2-7; D is possibly TRBD2 (6 bases). V dropped 6 bases and J dropped 0 bases, with 18 bases sitting between them. CDR3 length: 16 amino acids.

This clonotype appeared many times. V is TRBV6-5 and J is TRBJ2-7; D not resolved. This CDR3 region has 13 residues. Germline values: CDR1 MNHEY, CDR2 SVGAGI. Trimming cost V 3 bases and J 5 bases, with 11 bases left between them. The CDR3 DNA is TGTGCCAGCAGTTATAATCCGGCAAACGAGCAGTACTTC. Its translation: CASSYNPANEQYF.

This clonotype occurred many times. This sequence joins TRBV7-3 and TRBJ2-7; TRBD2 matches 10 bases. The CDR3 spans 14 residues. Trimming took 4 bases from V and 2 from J; bases not matched to a gene: 2. Germline lookup yields CDR1 SGHTA and CDR2 FQGTGA. In nucleotides, the CDR3 is TGTGCCAGCAGCTCACTAGCGGGGCCCTACGAGCAGTACTTC. It specifies CASSSLAGPYEQYF.

Ten or more counts support this clonotype. V usage is TRBV11-2 and J usage is TRBJ2-1, with 8 bases aligning to TRBD1. The CDR3 is made up of 14 amino acids. Germline-derived CDR1 and CDR2 are SGHAT and FQNNGV. V dropped 0 bases and J dropped 7; count of bases not matched to a gene: 2. CDR3 sequence (DNA): TGTGCCAGCAGCTTAGATGGGACAGGAAATGAGCAGTTCTTC. Encoded protein: CASSLDGTGNEQFF.